These T cell receptor beta chains were read from a single sample in a study of STAT5B mutations in CD4+ large granular lymphocyte leukemia. Method: immunoSEQ multiplex PCR; TCRdb's copy keeps in-frame clones and lacks some. The sample holds more than 3,000 clones; about 85% are singletons and the top ten take over 2%. The sample consisted of CD4+ T cells from blood buffy coats. Receptor source: a human donor in good health. CDR3s include the opening cysteine and the closing phenylalanine or tryptophan. A D gene is named only where the DNA matches it firmly. Some rows have no size entry. The others give once, few or many, or a class for an expanded clone.

length: 15
size: NA
J: TRBJ1-2
D: TRBD1
V: TRBV28
DNA: TGTGCCAGCAGTCTACCACAGGGGACGCTTTCTGGCTACACCTTC
CDR3: CASSLPQGTLSGYTF

length: 14
size: NA
J: TRBJ1-1
D: NA
V: TRBV4-3
DNA: TGCGCCAGCAGCCAATGGGCCGGGACCACTGAAGCTTTCTTT
CDR3: CASSQWAGTTEAFF

length: 10
size: NA
J: TRBJ1-1
D: NA
V: TRBV6-5
DNA: TGTGCCAGCAGGGGGACTGAAGCTTTCTTT
CDR3: CASRGTEAFF

length: 14
size: NA
J: TRBJ1-1
D: NA
V: TRBV4-1
DNA: TGCGCCAGCAGCCTCGGGGGCGAGTACACTGAAGCTTTCTTT
CDR3: CASSLGGEYTEAFF

length: 16
size: NA
J: TRBJ2-3
D: TRBD2
V: TRBV6-5
DNA: TGTGCCAGCAGTTACTCGACTAGCGGAGGGGTAGATACGCAGTATTTT
CDR3: CASSYSTSGGVDTQYF

length: 12
size: once
J: TRBJ2-3
D: TRBD2
V: TRBV27
DNA: TGTGCCTGCGGGAGGCGCACAGATACGCAGTATTTT
CDR3: CACGRRTDTQYF

length: 16
size: NA
J: TRBJ2-1
D: TRBD2
V: TRBV5-1
DNA: TGCGCCAGCAGCTTGGCCGGGACTAGCAGAAACAATGAGCAGTTCTTC
CDR3: CASSLAGTSRNNEQFF

length: 15
size: once
J: TRBJ1-3
D: NA
V: TRBV25-1
DNA: TGTGCCAGCAGTGAATCGGCAGACTCTGGAAACACCATATATTTT
CDR3: CASSESADSGNTIYF

length: 13
size: NA
J: TRBJ2-7
D: NA
V: TRBV10-3
DNA: TGTGCCATCTCCGAGGGGGTCTCCTACGAGCAGTACTTC
CDR3: CAISEGVSYEQYF

length: 15
size: NA
J: TRBJ1-6
D: TRBD1
V: TRBV28
DNA: TGTGCCAGCAGTATCACTCGGGACAGCGATTCACCCCTCCACTTT
CDR3: CASSITRDSDSPLHF

length: 14
size: few
J: TRBJ1-1
D: TRBD1
V: TRBV28
DNA: TGTGCCAGCAGGAGTACAGGGGGCGGGACTGAAGCTTTCTTT
CDR3: CASRSTGGGTEAFF

length: 15
size: NA
J: TRBJ2-7
D: TRBD2
V: TRBV7-3
DNA: TGTGCCAGCAGCTTACGGTCTAGCGGCCTATACGAGCAGTACTTC
CDR3: CASSLRSSGLYEQYF

length: 14
size: NA
J: TRBJ2-7
D: TRBD2
V: TRBV6-5
DNA: TGTGCCAGCAGTTCTAGCGGGAGCCTCTACGAGCAGTACTTC
CDR3: CASSSSGSLYEQYF

length: 17
size: NA
J: TRBJ1-1
D: NA
V: TRBV5-4
DNA: TGTGCCAGCAGCTTGGGCTTTCTTCAGATGAGGGGAACTGAAGCTTTCTTT
CDR3: CASSLGFLQMRGTEAFF

length: 14
size: NA
J: TRBJ1-2
D: NA
V: TRBV7-9
DNA: TGTGCCAGCAGCTTAGTAGGTTTGGCCTATGGCTACACCTTC
CDR3: CASSLVGLAYGYTF

length: 14
size: NA
J: TRBJ1-1
D: NA
V: TRBV27
DNA: TGTGCCAGCACGTCAGGGGAAAGAGGCACTGAAGCTTTCTTT
CDR3: CASTSGERGTEAFF

length: 16
size: NA
J: TRBJ2-3
D: TRBD2
V: TRBV5-1
DNA: TGCGCCAGCAGGGATGGGACTAGCGGAGACACAGATACGCAGTATTTT
CDR3: CASRDGTSGDTDTQYF

length: 15
size: NA
J: TRBJ2-7
D: NA
V: TRBV28
DNA: TGTGCCAGCAGTTTTACAGGGCTACTAACCTACGAGCAGTACTTC
CDR3: CASSFTGLLTYEQYF

length: 14
size: NA
J: TRBJ1-4
D: TRBD1
V: TRBV9
DNA: TGTGCCAGCAGCCCAGGGGGGCTGGAGGAAAAACTGTTTTTT
CDR3: CASSPGGLEEKLFF

length: 12
size: NA
J: TRBJ2-2
D: NA
V: TRBV18
DNA: TGTGCCAGCTCTTATGGGGCCGGGGAGCTGTTTTTT
CDR3: CASSYGAGELFF

length: 14
size: NA
J: TRBJ1-6
D: TRBD1
V: TRBV10-1
DNA: TGCGCCAGCACTAGGGACAGGGATGTTTCACCCCTCCACTTT
CDR3: CASTRDRDVSPLHF

length: 13
size: once
J: TRBJ2-5
D: NA
V: TRBV5-1
DNA: TGCGCCAGCAGCCTGGGAGCGCAAGAGACCCAGTACTTC
CDR3: CASSLGAQETQYF

length: 13
size: once
J: TRBJ1-1
D: NA
V: TRBV28
DNA: TGTGCCAGCAGTTTGGGGGTGAACACTGAAGCTTTCTTT
CDR3: CASSLGVNTEAFF

length: 13
size: NA
J: TRBJ2-1
D: NA
V: TRBV28
DNA: TGTGCCAGCAGTTTTCACGGCGGAAATGAGCAGTTCTTC
CDR3: CASSFHGGNEQFF

length: 14
size: NA
J: TRBJ2-7
D: TRBD2
V: TRBV19
DNA: TGTGCCAGTAGTATCTCCGGACTAGCCGGCGGGGAGTACTTC
CDR3: CASSISGLAGGEYF

length: 14
size: NA
J: TRBJ1-1
D: NA
V: TRBV28
DNA: TGTGCCAGCAGTTTCGCCGACGGGAACACTGAAGCTTTCTTT
CDR3: CASSFADGNTEAFF

length: 17
size: NA
J: TRBJ2-1
D: NA
V: TRBV4-2
DNA: TGTGCCAGCAGCCAAGAAGGTGGGCTAGCGTCCTACAATGAGCAGTTCTTC
CDR3: CASSQEGGLASYNEQFF

length: 18
size: once
J: TRBJ1-1
D: TRBD1
V: TRBV18
DNA: TGTGCCAGCTCACCGACCCCCGGGACAGGGGGAATGAACACTGAAGCTTTCTTT
CDR3: CASSPTPGTGGMNTEAFF

length: 16
size: NA
J: TRBJ2-1
D: TRBD2
V: TRBV2
DNA: TGTGCCAGCAGGGAGCGGACTAGCGGGGTTTACAATGAGCAGTTCTTC
CDR3: CASRERTSGVYNEQFF

length: 18
size: NA
J: TRBJ2-3
D: TRBD2
V: TRBV4-1
DNA: TGCGCCAGCAGCCAAGTAAGGGTGGCGGGAGTGCGCACAGATACGCAGTATTTT
CDR3: CASSQVRVAGVRTDTQYF

length: 15
size: NA
J: TRBJ2-1
D: NA
V: TRBV27
DNA: TGTGCCAGCAGTTTAGAAGGGCCTTCCTACAATGAGCAGTTCTTC
CDR3: CASSLEGPSYNEQFF

length: 15
size: NA
J: TRBJ2-7
D: TRBD2
V: TRBV27
DNA: TGTGCCAGCAGTTTATATAGCGGGAGCTCCTACGAGCAGTACTTC
CDR3: CASSLYSGSSYEQYF

length: 13
size: NA
J: TRBJ1-1
D: NA
V: TRBV4-1
DNA: TGCGCCAGCAGCCGGATCCTGAACACTGAAGCTTTCTTT
CDR3: CASSRILNTEAFF

length: 12
size: NA
J: TRBJ2-7
D: TRBD2
V: TRBV30
DNA: TGTGCCTGGAATGAGCGGGAGGGCCAGACGTACTTC
CDR3: CAWNEREGQTYF